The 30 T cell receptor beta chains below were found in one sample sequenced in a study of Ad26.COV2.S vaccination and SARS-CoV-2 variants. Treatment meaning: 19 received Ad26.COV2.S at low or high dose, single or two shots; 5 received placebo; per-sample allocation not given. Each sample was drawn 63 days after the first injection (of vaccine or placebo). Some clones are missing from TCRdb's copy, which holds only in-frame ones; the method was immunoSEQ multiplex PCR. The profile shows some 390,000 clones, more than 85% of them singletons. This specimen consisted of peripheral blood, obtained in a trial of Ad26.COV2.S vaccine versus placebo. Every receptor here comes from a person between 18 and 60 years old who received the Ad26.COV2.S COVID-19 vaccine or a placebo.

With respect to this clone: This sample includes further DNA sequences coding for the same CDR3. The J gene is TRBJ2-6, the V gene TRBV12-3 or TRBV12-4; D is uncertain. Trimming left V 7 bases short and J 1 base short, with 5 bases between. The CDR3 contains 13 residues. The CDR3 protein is CASTLSGANVLTF. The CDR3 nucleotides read TGTGCCAGCACCTTATCTGGGGCCAACGTCCTGACTTTC.

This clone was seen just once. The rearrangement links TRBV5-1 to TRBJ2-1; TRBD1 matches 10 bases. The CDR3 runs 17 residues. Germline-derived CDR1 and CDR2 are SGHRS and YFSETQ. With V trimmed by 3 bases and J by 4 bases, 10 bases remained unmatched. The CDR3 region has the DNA TGCGCCAGCAGCTATACCGGGACAGGGGCCCCATACAATGAGCAGTTCTTC. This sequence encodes CASSYTGTGAPYNEQFF.

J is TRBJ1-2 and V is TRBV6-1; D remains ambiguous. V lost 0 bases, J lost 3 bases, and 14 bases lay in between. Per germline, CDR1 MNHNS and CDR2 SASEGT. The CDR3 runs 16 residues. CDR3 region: CASSEALTLFYYGYTF. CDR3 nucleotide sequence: TGTGCCAGCAGTGAAGCATTGACTCTTTTTTACTATGGCTACACCTTC.

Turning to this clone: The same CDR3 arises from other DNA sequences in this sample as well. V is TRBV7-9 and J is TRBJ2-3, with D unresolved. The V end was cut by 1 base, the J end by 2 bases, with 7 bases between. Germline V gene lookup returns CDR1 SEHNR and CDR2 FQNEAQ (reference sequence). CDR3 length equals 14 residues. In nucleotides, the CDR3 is TGTGCCAGCAGCTTAGGCAGAAACACAGATACGCAGTATTTT. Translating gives CASSLGRNTDTQYF.

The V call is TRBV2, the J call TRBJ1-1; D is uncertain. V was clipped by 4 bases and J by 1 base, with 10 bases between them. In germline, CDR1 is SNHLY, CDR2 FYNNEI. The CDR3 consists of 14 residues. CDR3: CASSGQVTNTEAFF. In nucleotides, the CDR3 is TGTGCCAGCAGTGGGCAGGTCACGAACACTGAAGCTTTCTTT. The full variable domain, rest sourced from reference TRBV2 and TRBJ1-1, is EPEVTQTPSHQVTQMGQEVILRCVPISNHLYFYWYRQILGQKVEFLVSFYNNEISEKSEIFDDQFSVERPDGSNFTLKIRSTKLEDSAMYFCASSGQVTNTEAFFGQGTRLTVV.

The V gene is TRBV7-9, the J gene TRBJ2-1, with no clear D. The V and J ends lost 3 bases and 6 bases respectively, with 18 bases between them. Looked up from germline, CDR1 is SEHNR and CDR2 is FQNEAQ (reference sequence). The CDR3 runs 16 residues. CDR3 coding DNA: TGTGCCAGCAGCTTGAGTTCCTCCATATTATTCAATGAGCAGTTCTTC. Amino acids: CASSLSSSILFNEQFF. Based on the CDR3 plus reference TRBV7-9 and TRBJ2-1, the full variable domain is DTGVSQNPRHKITKRGQNVTFRCDPISEHNRLYWYRQTLGQGPEFLTYFQNEAQLEKSRLLSDRFSAERPKGSFSTLEIQRTEQGDSAMYLCASSLSSSILFNEQFFGPGTRLTVL.

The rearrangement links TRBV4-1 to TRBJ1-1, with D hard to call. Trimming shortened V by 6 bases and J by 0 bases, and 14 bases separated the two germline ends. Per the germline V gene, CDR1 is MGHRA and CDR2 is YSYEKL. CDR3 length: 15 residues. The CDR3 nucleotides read TGCGCCAGCAGTATGGAGAGGCGTATGAACACTGAAGCTTTCTTT. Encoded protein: CASSMERRMNTEAFF.

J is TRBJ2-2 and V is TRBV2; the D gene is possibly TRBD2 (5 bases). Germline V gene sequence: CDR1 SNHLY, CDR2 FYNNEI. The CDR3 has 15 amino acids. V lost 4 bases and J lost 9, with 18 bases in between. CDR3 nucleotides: TGTGCCAGCAGTGCTTCAGGATGGAGCGGCCGGGAGCTGTTTTTT. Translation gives CASSASGWSGRELFF.

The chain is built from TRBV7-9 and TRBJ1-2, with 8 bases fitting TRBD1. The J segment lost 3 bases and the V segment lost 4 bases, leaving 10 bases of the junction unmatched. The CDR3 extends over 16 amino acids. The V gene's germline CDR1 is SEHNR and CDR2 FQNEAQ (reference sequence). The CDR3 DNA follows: TGTGCCAGCAGCTACTCGGACAGGGACCGGTACTATGGCTACACCTTC. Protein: CASSYSDRDRYYGYTF.

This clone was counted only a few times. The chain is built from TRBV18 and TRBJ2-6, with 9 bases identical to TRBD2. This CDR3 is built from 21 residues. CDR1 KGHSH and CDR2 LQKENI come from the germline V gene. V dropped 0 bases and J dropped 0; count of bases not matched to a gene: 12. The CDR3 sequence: CASSPPRRGGPMDSGANVLTF. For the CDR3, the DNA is TGTGCCAGCTCACCACCGAGGCGGGGGGGCCCGATGGACTCTGGGGCCAACGTCCTGACTTTC.

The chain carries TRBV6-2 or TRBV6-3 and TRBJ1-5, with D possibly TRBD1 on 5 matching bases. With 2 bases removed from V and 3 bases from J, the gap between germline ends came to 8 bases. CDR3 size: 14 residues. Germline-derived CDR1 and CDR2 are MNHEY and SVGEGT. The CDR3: CASSYVGVNQPQHF. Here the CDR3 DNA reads TGTGCCAGCAGTTACGTGGGGGTCAATCAGCCCCAGCATTTT.

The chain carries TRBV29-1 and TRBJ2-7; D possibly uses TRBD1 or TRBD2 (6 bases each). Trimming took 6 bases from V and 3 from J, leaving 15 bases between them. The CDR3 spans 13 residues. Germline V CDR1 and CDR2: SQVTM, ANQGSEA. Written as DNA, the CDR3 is TGCAGCGTCGAGGAGGGGGAGGTCTACGAGCAGTACTTC. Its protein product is CSVEEGEVYEQYF.

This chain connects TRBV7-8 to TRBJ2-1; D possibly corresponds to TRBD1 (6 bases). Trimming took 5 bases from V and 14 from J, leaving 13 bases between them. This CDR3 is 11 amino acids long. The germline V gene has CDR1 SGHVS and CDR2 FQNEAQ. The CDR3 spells CASSKDSKKFF. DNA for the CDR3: TGTGCCAGCAGCAAGGACAGTAAAAAGTTCTTC.

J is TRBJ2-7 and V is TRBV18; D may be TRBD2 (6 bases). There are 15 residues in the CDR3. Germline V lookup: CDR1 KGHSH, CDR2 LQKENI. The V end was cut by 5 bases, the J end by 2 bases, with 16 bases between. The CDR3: CASSANLGGPYEQYF. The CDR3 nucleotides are TGTGCCAGCTCAGCTAACTTGGGAGGTCCCTACGAGCAGTACTTC.

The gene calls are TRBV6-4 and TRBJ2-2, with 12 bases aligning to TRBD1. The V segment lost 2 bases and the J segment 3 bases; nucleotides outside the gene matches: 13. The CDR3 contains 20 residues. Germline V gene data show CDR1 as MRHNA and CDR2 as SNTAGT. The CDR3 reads CASSDRHKGTGGLYTGELFF. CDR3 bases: TGTGCCAGCAGTGACCGTCATAAGGGGACAGGGGGCCTATACACCGGGGAGCTGTTTTTT.

The CDR3 reads CASSARGTNYGYTF. The CDR3 DNA reads TGTGCCAGCAGCGCCAGGGGGACTAACTATGGCTACACCTTC. The chain couples TRBV9 to TRBJ1-2; TRBD1 matches 7 bases. The CDR3 loop spans 14 amino acids. Per germline, CDR1 SGDLS and CDR2 YYNGEE. J was trimmed by 0 bases and V by 3 bases; bases with no gene match: 2.

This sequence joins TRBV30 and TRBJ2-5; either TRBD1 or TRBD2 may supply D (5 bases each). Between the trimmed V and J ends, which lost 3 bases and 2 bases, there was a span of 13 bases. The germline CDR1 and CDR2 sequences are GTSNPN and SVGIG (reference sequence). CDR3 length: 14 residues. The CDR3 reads CAWSKTGLQETQYF. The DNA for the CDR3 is TGTGCCTGGAGCAAAACGGGGCTGCAAGAGACCCAGTACTTC.

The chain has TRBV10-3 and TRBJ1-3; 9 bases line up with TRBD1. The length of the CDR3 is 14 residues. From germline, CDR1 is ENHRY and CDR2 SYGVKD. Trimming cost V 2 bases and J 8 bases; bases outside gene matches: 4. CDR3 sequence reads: CAISEPGQGHTIYF. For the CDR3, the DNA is TGTGCCATCAGTGAGCCGGGACAGGGACACACCATATATTTT.

The CDR3, as DNA: TGTGCCAGCAACCCGTTCCCGGGACTACTTACCGGGGAGCTGTTTTTT. It translates to CASNPFPGLLTGELFF. The chain is built from TRBV27 and TRBJ2-2; 7 positions agree with TRBD2. The length of the CDR3 is 16 residues. Unmatched junction bases numbered 13, after V lost 7 bases and J lost 5 bases. Germline CDR1 is MNHEY and CDR2 is SMNVEV (reference sequence).

The CDR3 nucleotides read TGTGCCAGCAGCCCCAAAAGAAGGGGGGAATATGGCTACACCTTC. This sequence encodes CASSPKRRGEYGYTF. The V gene is TRBV3-1 (or the pseudogene TRBV3-2), the J gene TRBJ1-2, with D perhaps matching TRBD1 (6 bases). Per germline, CDR1 LGHDT and CDR2 YNNKEL (reference sequence). Trimming took off 4 bases at V and 5 bases at J, with 17 bases between the two ends. The CDR3 is 15 amino acids.

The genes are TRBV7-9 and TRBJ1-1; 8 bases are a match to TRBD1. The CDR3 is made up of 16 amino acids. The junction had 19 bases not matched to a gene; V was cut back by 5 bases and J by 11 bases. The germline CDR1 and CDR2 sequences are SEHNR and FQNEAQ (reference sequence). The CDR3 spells CASSLDRGPLPQRAFF. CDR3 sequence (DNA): TGTGCCAGCAGCCTTGACAGGGGTCCCCTCCCCCAGAGGGCTTTCTTT.

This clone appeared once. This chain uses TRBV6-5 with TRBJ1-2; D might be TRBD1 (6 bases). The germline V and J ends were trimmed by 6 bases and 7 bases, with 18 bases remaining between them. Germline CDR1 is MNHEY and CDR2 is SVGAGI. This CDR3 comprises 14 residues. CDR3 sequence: CASSRDRRESGYTF. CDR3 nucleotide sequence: TGTGCCAGCAGCCGCGACAGGAGGGAGAGTGGCTACACCTTC.

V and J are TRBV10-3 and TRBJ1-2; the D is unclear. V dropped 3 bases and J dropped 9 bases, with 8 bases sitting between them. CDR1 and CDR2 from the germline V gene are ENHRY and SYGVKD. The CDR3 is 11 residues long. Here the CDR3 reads CAISEAGRYTF. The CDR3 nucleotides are TGTGCCATCAGTGAAGCGGGTCGCTACACCTTC.

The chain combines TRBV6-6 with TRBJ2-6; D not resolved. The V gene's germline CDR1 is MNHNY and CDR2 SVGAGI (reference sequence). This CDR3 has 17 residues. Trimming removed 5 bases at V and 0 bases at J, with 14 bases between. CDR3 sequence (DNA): TGTGCCAGCAGTCTGTCACTTGCCGCCTCTGGGGCCAACGTCCTGACTTTC. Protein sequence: CASSLSLAASGANVLTF.

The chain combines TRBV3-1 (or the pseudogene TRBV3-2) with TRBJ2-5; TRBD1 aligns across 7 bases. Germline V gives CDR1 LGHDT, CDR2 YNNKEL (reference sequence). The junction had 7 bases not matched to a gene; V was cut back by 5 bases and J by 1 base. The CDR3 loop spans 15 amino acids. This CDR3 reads CASSLRRGIQETQYF. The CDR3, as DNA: TGTGCCAGCAGCTTACGCAGGGGGATCCAAGAGACCCAGTACTTC.

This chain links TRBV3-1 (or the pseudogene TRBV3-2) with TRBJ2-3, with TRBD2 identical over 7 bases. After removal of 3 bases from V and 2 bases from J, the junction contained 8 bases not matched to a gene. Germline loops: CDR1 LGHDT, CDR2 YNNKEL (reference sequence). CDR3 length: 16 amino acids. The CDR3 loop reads CASSQGPGTTTDTQYF. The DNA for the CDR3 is TGTGCCAGCAGCCAGGGACCCGGGACTACCACAGATACGCAGTATTTT.

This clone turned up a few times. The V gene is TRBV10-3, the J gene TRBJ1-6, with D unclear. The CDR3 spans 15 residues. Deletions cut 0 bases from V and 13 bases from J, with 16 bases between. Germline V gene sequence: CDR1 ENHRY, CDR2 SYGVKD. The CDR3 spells CAISESGAEGSPLHF. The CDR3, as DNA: TGTGCCATCAGTGAGTCTGGAGCGGAGGGTTCTCCCCTCCACTTT.

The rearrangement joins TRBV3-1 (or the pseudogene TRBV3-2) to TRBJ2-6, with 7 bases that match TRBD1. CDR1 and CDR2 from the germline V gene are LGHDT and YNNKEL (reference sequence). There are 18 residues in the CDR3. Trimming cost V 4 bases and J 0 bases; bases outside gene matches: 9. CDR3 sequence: CASSPLRTGYSGANVLTF. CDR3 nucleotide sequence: TGTGCCAGCAGCCCCCTTCGGACAGGATACTCTGGGGCCAACGTCCTGACTTTC.

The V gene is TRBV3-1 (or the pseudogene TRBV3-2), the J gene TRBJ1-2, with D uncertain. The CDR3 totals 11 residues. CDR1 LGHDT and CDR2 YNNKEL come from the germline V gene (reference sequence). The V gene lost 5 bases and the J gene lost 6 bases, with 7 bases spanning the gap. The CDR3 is CASSGGDGYTF. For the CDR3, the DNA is TGTGCCAGCAGCGGCGGGGATGGCTACACCTTC.

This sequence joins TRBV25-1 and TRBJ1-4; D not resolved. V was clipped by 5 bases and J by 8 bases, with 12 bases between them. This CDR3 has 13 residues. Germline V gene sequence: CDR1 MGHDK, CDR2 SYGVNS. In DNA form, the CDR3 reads TGTGCCAGCAGTTCCCCCGGGAGGGAAAAACTGTTTTTT. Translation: CASSSPGREKLFF.